This is a list of T cell receptor beta chains from one sample in a study of T cell repertoires in cytomegalovirus infection. One entry per CDR3 protein, called by TCRdb with MiXCR from the reads. Altogether 110,000 or so distinct CDR3 sequences are present, approximately 28% being singletons, with the ten largest covering about 81%. For these TCRs, the target antigens are not known. Material: CD8+ T cells from cultured PBMCs, obtained from culture after CMV antigen stimulation. These receptors originate from a human donor in good health (CMV status not recorded). Some clones in this sample may be carry-over from other donors' samples. CDR3s include the opening cysteine and the closing phenylalanine or tryptophan. The D gene is left open where the match is weak. Some rows mark clone size as missing; the rest say once, few, many or name a class of expanded clone.

j_call clone_size v_call d_call cdr3_nt cdr3_aa
TRBJ1-1 - TRBV5-4 - TGTGCCAGCAGCCCGGAGGGGAGCACTGAAGCTTTCTTT CASSPEGSTEAFF
TRBJ2-1 few TRBV4-2 - TGTGCCAGCAGCCAAGATTATTGGAGCTCCTACAATGAGCAGTTCTTC CASSQDYWSSYNEQFF
TRBJ2-3 once TRBV19 - TGTGCCAGTAGTATAGGGGCGGGGGCCACAGATACGCAGTATTTT CASSIGAGATDTQYF
TRBJ2-1 - TRBV11-3 - TGTGCCAGCACGCCTCAGTCCGTCTATGAGCAGTTCTTC CASTPQSVYEQFF
TRBJ2-1 many TRBV7-3 TRBD2 TGTGCCAGCAGCTTTAGCGGGGGGGCAAATGAGCAGTTCTTC CASSFSGGANEQFF
TRBJ2-5 few TRBV27 TRBD1 TGTGCCAGCAGTTCCGACAGGGAGTCCTGGGAGACCCAGTACTTC CASSSDRESWETQYF
TRBJ2-3 - TRBV4-1 - TGCGCCAGCAGCCACGAGGCACCAGATACGCAGTATTTT CASSHEAPDTQYF
TRBJ2-1 - TRBV12-3/TRBV12-4 - TGTGCCAGCAGCGGTAATGAGCAGTTCTTC CASSGNEQFF
TRBJ2-3 few TRBV27 - TGTGCCAGCTCAAGGGATAACACAGATACGCAGTATTTT CASSRDNTDTQYF
TRBJ1-1 many TRBV6-5 - TGTGCCAGCAGTTACTGGGGGAGCGGCCTGAAAAACACTGAAGCTTTCTTT CASSYWGSGLKNTEAFF
TRBJ1-2 few TRBV20-1 TRBD1 TGCAGTGCCACACCGCCCCGGGACAGGGAATATGGCTACACCTTC CSATPPRDREYGYTF
TRBJ1-1 - TRBV7-6 - TGTGCCAGCAGCCTAACAGGAGATATGAACACTGAAGCTTTCTTT CASSLTGDMNTEAFF
TRBJ1-5 many TRBV7-2 TRBD1 TGTGCCAGCAGTTCAGGGGGCGCCCAGCCCCAGCATTTT CASSSGGAQPQHF
TRBJ1-5 once TRBV4-1 - TGCGCCAGCAGCCAACAGGGAACGGGCCAGCCCCAGCATTTT CASSQQGTGQPQHF
TRBJ2-5 - TRBV12-3/TRBV12-4 TRBD1 TGTGCCAACACTACCGGGACAGGGGTAATGGAGACCCAGTACTTC CANTTGTGVMETQYF
TRBJ1-1 few TRBV28 - TGTGCCAGCAGTTTCGGGGTAATGGTTGAGTCAGCTTTCTTT CASSFGVMVESAFF
TRBJ2-1 - TRBV4-1 TRBD2 TGCGCCAGCAGCCACGTGACTAGCGGGCCTGACAATGAGCAGTTCTTC CASSHVTSGPDNEQFF
TRBJ2-7 - TRBV6-1 TRBD1 TGTGCCAGCAGTGAACCGGGACAGGGTCCCTACGAGCAGTACTTC CASSEPGQGPYEQYF
TRBJ2-3 - TRBV12-3/TRBV12-4 TRBD2 TGTGCCAGCAGGTCTATGACTAGCGGGGGCTCAGATACGCAGTATTTT CASRSMTSGGSDTQYF
TRBJ2-3 many TRBV6-1 TRBD2 TGTGCCAGCAGCCCCTGGGCGGGGGGGAGCACAGATACGCAGTATTTT CASSPWAGGSTDTQYF
TRBJ1-6 few TRBV20-1 - TGCAGTGCTAGGTCGCCACCCCTCCACTTT CSARSPPLHF
TRBJ2-1 - TRBV28 TRBD2 TGTGCCAGCAGTTCCACTAGCGGGGGCGGGGATGAGCAGTTCTTC CASSSTSGGGDEQFF
TRBJ1-1 - TRBV29-1 - TGCAGCGTTGCCCCTCGGGGGAACACTGAAGCTTTCTTT CSVAPRGNTEAFF
TRBJ2-2 - TRBV13 TRBD2 TGTGCCAGCAGCTTAGGACTAGCGATGAACACCGGGGAGCTGTTTTTT CASSLGLAMNTGELFF
TRBJ2-7 - TRBV6-2/TRBV6-3 - TGTGCCAGCAGTGGCATTCACTGGAGCTCCTACGAGCAGTACTTC CASSGIHWSSYEQYF
TRBJ2-3 many TRBV4-1 - TGCGCCAGCAGCCAAGGATCGTCGGATACGCAGTATTTT CASSQGSSDTQYF
TRBJ1-1 - TRBV27 TRBD1 TGTGCCAGCAGCAAAGCAGGGGGCACTGAAGCTTTCTTT CASSKAGGTEAFF